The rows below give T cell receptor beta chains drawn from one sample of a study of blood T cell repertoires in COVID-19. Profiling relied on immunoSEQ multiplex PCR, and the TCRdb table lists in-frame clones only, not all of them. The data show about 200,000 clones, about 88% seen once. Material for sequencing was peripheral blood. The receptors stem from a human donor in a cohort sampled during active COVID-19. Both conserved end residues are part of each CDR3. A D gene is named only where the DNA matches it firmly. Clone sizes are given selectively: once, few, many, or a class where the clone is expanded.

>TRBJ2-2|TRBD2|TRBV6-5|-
CASSLKVAGYTGELFF
TGTGCCAGCAGTTTAAAAGTAGCGGGGTACACCGGGGAGCTGTTTTTT
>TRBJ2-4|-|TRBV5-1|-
CASSLPGAENIQYF
TGCGCCAGCAGCTTGCCAGGGGCGGAAAACATTCAGTACTTC
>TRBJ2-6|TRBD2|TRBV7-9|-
CASSFPSGNFGANVLTF
TGTGCCAGCAGCTTTCCTAGCGGGAACTTTGGGGCCAACGTCCTGACTTTC
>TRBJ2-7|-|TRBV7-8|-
CASTQHQGPSYEQYF
TGTGCCAGCACCCAGCATCAGGGGCCCTCCTACGAGCAGTACTTC
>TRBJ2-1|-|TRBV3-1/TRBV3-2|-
CASSQDRRNEQFF
TGTGCCAGCAGCCAAGATCGGAGGAATGAGCAGTTCTTC
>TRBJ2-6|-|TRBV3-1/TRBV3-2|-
CASSLQGANVLTF
TGTGCCAGCAGCCTTCAAGGGGCCAACGTCCTGACTTTC
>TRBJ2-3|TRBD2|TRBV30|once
CAWDYSGGSTDTQYF
TGTGCCTGGGACTATTCGGGGGGTAGCACAGATACGCAGTATTTT
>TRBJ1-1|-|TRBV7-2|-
CASSRYLSTGRDTEAFF
TGTGCCAGCAGCCGTTACCTTTCGACGGGCAGGGACACTGAAGCTTTCTTT
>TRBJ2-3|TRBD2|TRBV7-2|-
CASSQTSGAPTDTQYF
TGTGCCAGCAGCCAGACTAGCGGGGCTCCCACAGATACGCAGTATTTT
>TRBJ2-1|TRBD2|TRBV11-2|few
CASSLAPSGAYNEQFF
TGTGCCAGCAGCTTAGCTCCTAGCGGGGCCTACAATGAGCAGTTCTTC
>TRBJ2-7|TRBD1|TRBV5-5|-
CASTTDLRQGSYEQYF
TGTGCCAGCACCACGGATTTGAGACAGGGGTCCTACGAGCAGTACTTC
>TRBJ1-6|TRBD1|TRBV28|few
CASSLGDRVNSPLHF
TGTGCCAGCAGTTTAGGGGACAGGGTAAATTCACCCCTCCACTTT
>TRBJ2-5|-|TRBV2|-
CASSAGLVKETQYF
TGTGCCAGCAGCGCGGGACTGGTGAAAGAGACCCAGTACTTC
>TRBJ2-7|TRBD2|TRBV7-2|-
CASSSTSGGYYSYEQYF
TGTGCCAGCAGCTCGACTAGCGGGGGATATTACTCCTACGAGCAGTACTTC
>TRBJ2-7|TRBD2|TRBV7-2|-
CASSQGLAGAGEQYF
TGTGCCAGCAGCCAGGGACTAGCGGGAGCGGGAGAGCAGTACTTC
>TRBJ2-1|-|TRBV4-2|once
CASSRNRDPYNEQFF
TGTGCCAGCAGCCGAAACAGAGACCCCTACAATGAGCAGTTCTTC
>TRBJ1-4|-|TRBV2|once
CASSGAGGGDEKLFF
TGTGCCAGCTCGGGTGCAGGCGGGGGCGATGAAAAACTGTTTTTT
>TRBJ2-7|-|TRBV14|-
CASSQDSGGMYEQYF
TGTGCCAGCAGCCAAGACTCCGGGGGAATGTACGAGCAGTACTTC
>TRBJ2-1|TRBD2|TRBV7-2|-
CASSLILRGGYNEQFF
TGTGCCAGCAGCTTAATCCTTCGGGGGGGCTACAATGAGCAGTTCTTC
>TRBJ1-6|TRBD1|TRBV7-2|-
CASSLVGGQGMGNSPLHF
TGTGCCAGCAGCTTAGTGGGGGGACAGGGGATGGGTAATTCACCCCTCCACTTT
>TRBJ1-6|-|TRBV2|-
CASMTDYNSPLHF
TGTGCCAGCATGACAGACTATAATTCACCCCTCCACTTT
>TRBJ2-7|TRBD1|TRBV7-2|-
CASSFDRVGEQYF
TGTGCCAGCAGCTTTGACAGGGTCGGCGAGCAGTACTTC
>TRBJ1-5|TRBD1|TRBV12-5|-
CASGLGTGGNQPQHF
TGTGCTAGTGGTTTGGGGACAGGCGGAAATCAGCCCCAGCATTTT
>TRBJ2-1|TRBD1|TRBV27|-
CASSLEGASYNEQFF
TGTGCCAGCAGTTTAGAGGGGGCCTCCTACAATGAGCAGTTCTTC
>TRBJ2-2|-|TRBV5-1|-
CASGISENTGELFF
TGCGCCAGCGGGATTAGCGAGAACACCGGGGAGCTGTTTTTT
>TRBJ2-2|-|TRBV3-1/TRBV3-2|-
CASSQGYRDLFANTGELFF
TGTGCCAGCAGCCAGGGTTACAGGGATCTCTTCGCGAACACCGGGGAGCTGTTTTTT
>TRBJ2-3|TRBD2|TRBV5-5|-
CASRPGLAHKYTDTQYF
TGTGCCAGCAGACCGGGACTAGCGCACAAGTACACAGATACGCAGTATTTT
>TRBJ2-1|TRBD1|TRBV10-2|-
CASGDRAYNEQFF
TGCGCCAGTGGGGACAGGGCTTACAATGAGCAGTTCTTC
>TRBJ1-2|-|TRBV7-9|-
CASSISGVRAGYGYTF
TGTGCCAGCAGCATCAGTGGGGTGAGGGCAGGCTATGGCTACACCTTC
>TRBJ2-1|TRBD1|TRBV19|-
CASSMTGTVNEQFF
TGTGCCAGTAGTATGACCGGGACAGTGAATGAGCAGTTCTTC
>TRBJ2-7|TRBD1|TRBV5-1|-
CASSPETVDRGSFQYF
TGCGCCAGCAGCCCTGAAACCGTGGACAGGGGCTCTTTCCAGTACTTC